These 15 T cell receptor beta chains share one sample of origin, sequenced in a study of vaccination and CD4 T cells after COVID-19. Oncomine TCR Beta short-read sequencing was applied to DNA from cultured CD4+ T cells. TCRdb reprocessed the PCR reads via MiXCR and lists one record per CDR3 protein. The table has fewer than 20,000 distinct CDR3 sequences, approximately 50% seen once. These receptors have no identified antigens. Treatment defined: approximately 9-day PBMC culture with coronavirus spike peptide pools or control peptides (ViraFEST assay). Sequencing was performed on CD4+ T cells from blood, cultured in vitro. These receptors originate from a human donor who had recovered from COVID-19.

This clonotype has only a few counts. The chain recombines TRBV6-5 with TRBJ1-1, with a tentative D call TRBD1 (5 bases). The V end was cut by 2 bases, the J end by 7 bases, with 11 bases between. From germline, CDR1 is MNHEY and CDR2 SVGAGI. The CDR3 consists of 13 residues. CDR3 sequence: CASSYQGRGEAFF. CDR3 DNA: TGTGCCAGCAGTTACCAGGGACGCGGTGAAGCTTTCTTT.

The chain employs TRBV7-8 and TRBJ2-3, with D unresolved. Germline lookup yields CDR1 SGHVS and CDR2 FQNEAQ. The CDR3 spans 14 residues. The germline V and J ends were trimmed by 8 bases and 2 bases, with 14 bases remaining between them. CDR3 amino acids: CASASRTITDTQYF. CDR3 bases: TGTGCCAGCGCTTCGAGGACCATCACAGATACGCAGTATTTT.

The DNA for the CDR3 is TGTGCCAGCAGCATCGAGACAGGGTGGCTGGAGGAGACCCAGTACTTC. As protein: CASSIETGWLEETQYF. This chain joins TRBV7-6 and TRBJ2-5, with 7 bases aligning to TRBD1. Germline V gene lookup returns CDR1 SGHVS and CDR2 FNYEAQ. The V segment lost 5 bases and the J segment 5 bases; nucleotides outside the gene matches: 14. The CDR3 totals 16 residues.

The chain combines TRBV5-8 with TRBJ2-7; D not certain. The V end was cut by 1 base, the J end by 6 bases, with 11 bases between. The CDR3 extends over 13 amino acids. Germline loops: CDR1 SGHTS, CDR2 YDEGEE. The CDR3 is CASSLRPRGEQYF. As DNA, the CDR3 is TGTGCCAGCAGCTTGCGACCGAGAGGCGAGCAGTACTTC.

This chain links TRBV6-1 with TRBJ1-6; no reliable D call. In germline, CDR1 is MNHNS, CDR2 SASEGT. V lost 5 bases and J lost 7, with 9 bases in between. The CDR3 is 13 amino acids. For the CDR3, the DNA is TGTGCCAGCAGTCAATACCCAAATTCACCCCTCCACTTT. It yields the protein CASSQYPNSPLHF.

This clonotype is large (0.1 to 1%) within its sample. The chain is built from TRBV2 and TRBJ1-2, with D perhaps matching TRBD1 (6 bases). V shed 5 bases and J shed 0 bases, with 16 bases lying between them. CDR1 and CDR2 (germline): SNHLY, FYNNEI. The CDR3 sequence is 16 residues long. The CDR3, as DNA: TGTGCCAGCAGTTTGTCGGGGGGGACAACTAACTATGGCTACACCTTC. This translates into CASSLSGGTTNYGYTF.

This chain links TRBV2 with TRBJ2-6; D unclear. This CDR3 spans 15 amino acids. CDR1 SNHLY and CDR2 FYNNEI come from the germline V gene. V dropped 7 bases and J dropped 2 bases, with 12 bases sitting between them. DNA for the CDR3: TGTGCCAGCACCAAGGAACACGCTGGGGCCAACGTCCTGACTTTC. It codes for CASTKEHAGANVLTF.

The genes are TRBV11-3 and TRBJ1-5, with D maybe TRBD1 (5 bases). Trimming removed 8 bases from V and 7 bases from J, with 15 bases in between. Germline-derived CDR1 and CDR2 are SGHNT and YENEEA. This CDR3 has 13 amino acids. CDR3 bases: TGTGCCAGCCGGTATGCTAACAGGCAGCCCCAGCATTTT. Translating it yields CASRYANRQPQHF.

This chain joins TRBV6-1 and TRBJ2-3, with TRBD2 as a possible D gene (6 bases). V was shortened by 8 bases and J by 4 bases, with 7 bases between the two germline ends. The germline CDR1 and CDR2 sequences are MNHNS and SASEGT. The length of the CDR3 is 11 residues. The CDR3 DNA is TGTGCCAGCGCGGGACCAGATACGCAGTATTTT. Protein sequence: CASAGPDTQYF.

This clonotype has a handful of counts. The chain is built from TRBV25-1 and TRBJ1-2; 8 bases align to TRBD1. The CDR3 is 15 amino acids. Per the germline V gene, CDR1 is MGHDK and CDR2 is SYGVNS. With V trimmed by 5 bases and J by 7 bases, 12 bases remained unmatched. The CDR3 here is CASSSQETGDPGYTF. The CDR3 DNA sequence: TGTGCCAGCAGTTCCCAAGAGACAGGGGATCCTGGCTACACCTTC.

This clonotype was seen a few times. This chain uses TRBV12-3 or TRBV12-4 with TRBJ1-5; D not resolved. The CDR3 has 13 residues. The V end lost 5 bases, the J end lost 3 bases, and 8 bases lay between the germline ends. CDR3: CASSPRDNQPQHF. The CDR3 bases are TGTGCCAGCAGTCCGAGGGACAATCAGCCCCAGCATTTT.

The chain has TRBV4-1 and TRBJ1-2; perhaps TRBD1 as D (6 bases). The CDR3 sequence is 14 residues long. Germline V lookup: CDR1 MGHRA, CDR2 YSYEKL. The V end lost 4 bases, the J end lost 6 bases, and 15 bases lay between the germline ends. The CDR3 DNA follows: TGCGCCAGCAGCCTAAGAGGCAGGGGCGATGGCTACACCTTC. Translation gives CASSLRGRGDGYTF.

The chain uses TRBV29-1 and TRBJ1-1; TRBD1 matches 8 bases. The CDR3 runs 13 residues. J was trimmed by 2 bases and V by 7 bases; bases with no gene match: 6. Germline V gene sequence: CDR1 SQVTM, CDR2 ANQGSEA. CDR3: CSGRTGGNTEAFF. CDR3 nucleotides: TGCAGCGGAAGAACAGGGGGTAACACTGAAGCTTTCTTT.

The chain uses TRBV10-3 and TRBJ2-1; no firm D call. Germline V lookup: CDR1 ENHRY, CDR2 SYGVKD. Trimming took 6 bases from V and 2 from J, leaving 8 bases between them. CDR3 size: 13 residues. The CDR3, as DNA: TGTGCCATCAGAGCACGGGCCTACAATGAGCAGTTCTTC. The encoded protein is CAIRARAYNEQFF.

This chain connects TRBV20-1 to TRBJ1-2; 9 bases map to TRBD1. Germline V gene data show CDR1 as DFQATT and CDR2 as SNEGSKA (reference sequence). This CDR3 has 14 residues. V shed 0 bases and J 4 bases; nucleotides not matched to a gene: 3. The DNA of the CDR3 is TGCAGTGCTAGAGAAACAGGGGGCGGCTATGGCTACACCTTC. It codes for CSARETGGGYGYTF.